This is a list of T cell receptor beta chains from one sample in a study of blood T cell repertoires in COVID-19. Sequencing used immunoSEQ multiplex PCR; TCRdb keeps in-frame clones, though not all of them. The sample has about 280,000 clones; 85% to 90% are singletons. The specimen sequenced was peripheral blood. The receptors derive from a woman aged 25 to 39 with COVID-19, enrolled during active disease. The CDR3 runs from the conserved cysteine through the conserved F or W.

V gene: TRBV7-3; CDR3 length: 15; J gene: TRBJ2-1; CDR3 protein: CASSQVASGDNEQFF
V gene: TRBV6-1; CDR3 length: 12; J gene: TRBJ1-4; CDR3 protein: CASSEAREKLFF
V gene: TRBV4-1; CDR3 length: 14; J gene: TRBJ2-7; CDR3 protein: CASSRVDRADEQYF
V gene: TRBV5-1; CDR3 length: 15; J gene: TRBJ1-6; CDR3 protein: CASSLETGGNSPLHF
V gene: TRBV19; CDR3 length: 15; J gene: TRBJ2-7; CDR3 protein: CASSISGEGHYEQYF
V gene: TRBV19; CDR3 length: 17; J gene: TRBJ1-1; CDR3 protein: CASSIGTLGTGATEAFF
V gene: TRBV5-5; CDR3 length: 12; J gene: TRBJ1-1; CDR3 protein: CASSLAGQGTFF
V gene: TRBV27; CDR3 length: 15; J gene: TRBJ2-1; CDR3 protein: CASTSRTGAYNEQFF
V gene: TRBV15; CDR3 length: 18; J gene: TRBJ2-1; CDR3 protein: CATSKVRAGGSSYNEQFF
V gene: TRBV28; CDR3 length: 10; J gene: TRBJ1-1; CDR3 protein: CASQGRMAFF
V gene: TRBV5-1; CDR3 length: 14; J gene: TRBJ2-3; CDR3 protein: CASSFQGQSDTQYF
V gene: TRBV2; CDR3 length: 14; J gene: TRBJ1-5; CDR3 protein: CASSKDRSNQPQHF
V gene: TRBV6-6; CDR3 length: 15; J gene: TRBJ2-2; CDR3 protein: CASSYPTGNTGELFF
V gene: TRBV10-1; CDR3 length: 15; J gene: TRBJ2-2; CDR3 protein: CASSESDRDTGELFF
V gene: TRBV12-3/TRBV12-4; CDR3 length: 13; J gene: TRBJ1-1; CDR3 protein: CASSLDRATEAFF
V gene: TRBV5-1; CDR3 length: 14; J gene: TRBJ2-7; CDR3 protein: CASSFGGRTYEQYF
V gene: TRBV5-6; CDR3 length: 13; J gene: TRBJ2-2; CDR3 protein: CASRGRRTGELFF
V gene: TRBV5-4; CDR3 length: 14; J gene: TRBJ2-1; CDR3 protein: CASSAHSGNNEQFF
V gene: TRBV10-2; CDR3 length: 14; J gene: TRBJ2-7; CDR3 protein: CASSGDRVRYEQYF
V gene: TRBV5-8; CDR3 length: 17; J gene: TRBJ1-2; CDR3 protein: CASSDFRDRPGDYGYTF